The 6 T cell receptor beta chains below were found in one sample sequenced in a study of T cell repertoires in cytomegalovirus infection. TCRdb used MiXCR to reprocess the reads, holding one entry per CDR3 protein. The sample shows 300,000 to 400,000 distinct CDR3 sequences, 15% to 20% of them seen only once. Sequencing was carried out using PBMCs. The source is a human donor in good health (CMV status not recorded). Some clones in this sample may be carry-over from other donors' samples.

The chain links TRBV15 to TRBJ1-5; D is ambiguous. The CDR3 is 14 residues long. V lost 3 bases and J lost 6, with 12 bases in between. Germline CDR1 and CDR2: LNHNV and YYDKDF (reference sequence). CDR3 sequence: CATSRSSGPQPQHF. The CDR3 DNA is TGTGCCACCAGCAGGTCTAGTGGACCTCAGCCCCAGCATTTT.

This clonotype was detected a few times. The chain employs TRBV27 and TRBJ1-5; TRBD1 is a possible D gene (6 bases). The CDR3 is made up of 16 amino acids. V was trimmed by 0 bases and J by 2 bases, leaving 11 bases between them. Germline assignment: CDR1 MNHEY and CDR2 SMNVEV (reference sequence). CDR3 sequence: CASSLSFRGGNQPQHF. DNA for the CDR3: TGTGCCAGCAGTTTATCGTTCAGGGGCGGCAATCAGCCCCAGCATTTT.

As concerns this clonotype: One base away lies a much larger clone, so this may be a sequencing read error. The chain recombines TRBV7-2 with TRBJ2-2; no reliable D call. The V gene lost 1 base and the J gene lost 6 bases, with 6 bases spanning the gap. This CDR3 comprises 13 residues. Germline V gives CDR1 SGHTA, CDR2 FQGNSA. CDR3: CASSLGAAGELFF. The CDR3 coding sequence is TGTGCCAGCAGCTTAGGGGCAGCCGGGGAGCTGTTTTTT. The whole variable domain, remainder taken from reference TRBV7-2 and TRBJ2-2, is GAGVSQSPSNKVTEKGKDVELRCDPISGHTALYWYRQSLGQGLEFLIYFQGNSAPDKSGLPSDRFSAERTGGSVSTLTIQRTQQEDSAVYLCASSLGAAGELFFGEGSRLTVL.

The sample holds a few counts of this clonotype. The CDR3 protein is CASSLNTANTIYF. The DNA of the CDR3 is TGTGCCAGCAGCTTGAACACAGCCAACACCATATATTTT. The chain uses TRBV5-4 and TRBJ1-3; unclear D gene. The CDR3 runs to 13 residues. CDR1 is SGHNT and CDR2 is YYREEE in the germline V gene (reference sequence). Trimming stripped 1 base from V and 7 bases from J, with 9 bases between.

To note about this clonotype: It may be a read error: a sequence one base away is much more abundant. J is TRBJ2-3 and V is TRBV7-6; 7 positions match TRBD2. The germline CDR1 and CDR2 sequences are SGHVS and FNYEAQ. The CDR3 covers 15 residues. The CDR3, as DNA: TGTGCCAGCAGAAGCCCTAGCGGTAGCACAGATATGCAGTATTTT. Translation gives CASRSPSGSTDMQYF.

J is TRBJ1-6 and V is TRBV12-3 or TRBV12-4, with D possibly being TRBD1 (5 bases). This CDR3 is 14 amino acids long. With 6 bases removed from V and 9 bases from J, the gap between germline ends came to 15 bases. The CDR3 reads CASRGYTRGSPLHF. CDR3 sequence (DNA): TGTGCCAGCAGAGGGTATACTAGGGGTTCACCCCTCCACTTT.